The next 28 T cell receptor beta chains were all read from a single sample in a study of beta chain features in type 1 diabetes. As every portion of the isolated RNA was reverse transcribed, the sequencing read expressed TCRB transcripts. The protocol was immunoSEQ multiplex PCR, while the TCRdb copy is restricted to in-frame clones and leaves out a portion. Among 400,000 to 550,000 clones listed, about 10% were seen once. Sequenced material: naive CD4+ T cells from blood. All receptors derive from a woman aged 18 to 35 in good health.

This clone was observed a handful of times. The chain combines TRBV28 with TRBJ2-7, with D perhaps matching TRBD2 (8 bases). The V end was cut by 4 bases, the J end by 0 bases, with 13 bases between. CDR1 and CDR2 from the germline V gene are MDHEN and SYDVKM. This CDR3 contains 15 residues. The CDR3 is CASSSTGTSSYEQYV. The CDR3 nucleotides are TGTGCCAGCAGTTCGACAGGGACTAGCTCCTACGAGCAGTACGTC.

The gene calls are TRBV15 and TRBJ2-2; D uncertain. CDR1 and CDR2 from the germline V gene are LNHNV and YYDKDF (reference sequence). V lost 11 bases, J lost 2 bases, and 21 bases lay in between. This CDR3 is built from 16 residues. CDR3 residues: CAVSDPGRINTGELFF. The CDR3 DNA reads as TGTGCCGTCAGTGATCCAGGACGGATTAACACCGGGGAGCTGTTTTTT.

This clone was counted a few times. The genes are TRBV19 and TRBJ2-1; no clear D gene. Germline CDR1 and CDR2: LNHDA and SQIVND (reference sequence). Trimming shortened V by 0 bases and J by 2 bases, and 14 bases separated the two germline ends. The CDR3 sequence is 17 residues long. The CDR3 loop reads CASSIEPTHRPYNEQFF. For the CDR3, the DNA is TGTGCCAGTAGTATAGAGCCCACTCACCGCCCCTACAATGAGCAGTTCTTC.

This clone was picked up a small number of times. The gene calls are TRBV30 and TRBJ2-1; D gene ambiguous. Germline CDR1 is GTSNPN and CDR2 is SVGIG (reference sequence). Trimming removed 3 bases at V and 4 bases at J, with 10 bases between. The CDR3 is made up of 13 amino acids. The CDR3 protein is CAWSPGVYNEQFF. The CDR3 nucleotides read TGTGCCTGGAGCCCGGGCGTATACAATGAGCAGTTCTTC. The full variable domain, with the rest looked up from reference TRBV30 and TRBJ2-1, is SQTIHQWPATLVQPVGSPLSLECTVEGTSNPNLYWYRQAAGRGLQLLFYSVGIGQISSEVPQNLSASRPQDRQFILSSKKLLLSDSGFYLCAWSPGVYNEQFFGPGTRLTVL.

The rearrangement joins TRBV5-6 to TRBJ2-3; the D gene is possibly TRBD2 (5 bases). Germline loops: CDR1 SGHDT, CDR2 YYEEEE. The length of the CDR3 is 14 residues. The ends were cut back, 0 bases at V and 4 bases at J, with 9 bases in the middle. As DNA, the CDR3 is TGTGCCAGCAGCTTGGGAGGGCCCGCAGATACGCAGTATTTT. This translates into CASSLGGPADTQYF.

The chain recombines TRBV7-2 with TRBJ1-6; D unclear. Per the germline V gene, CDR1 is SGHTA and CDR2 is FQGNSA. The V gene lost 5 bases and the J gene lost 10 bases, with 15 bases spanning the gap. The CDR3 length is 14 residues. In DNA form, the CDR3 reads TGTGCCAGCAGCAGCGGGGTACTTGGGTCACCCCTCCACTTT. It codes for CASSSGVLGSPLHF.

The chain is built from TRBV2 and TRBJ2-3; a weak D match, TRBD1 (6 bases). Per germline, CDR1 SNHLY and CDR2 FYNNEI. The V gene lost 6 bases and the J gene lost 1 base, with 17 bases spanning the gap. The CDR3 covers 16 residues. CDR3 loop: CASRLPGHPGTDTQYF. The DNA of the CDR3 is TGTGCCAGCAGACTCCCGGGACACCCGGGCACAGATACGCAGTATTTT.

This clone has a handful of counts. The chain recombines TRBV9 with TRBJ1-3; D unresolved. The V and J ends lost 2 bases and 0 bases respectively, with 6 bases between them. Germline V gives CDR1 SGDLS, CDR2 YYNGEE. CDR3 length: 14 amino acids. DNA of the CDR3: TGTGCCAGCAGCGTTACAGCCTCTGGAAACACCATATATTTT. This translates into CASSVTASGNTIYF.

This clone showed up just a few times. V is TRBV7-2 and J is TRBJ2-3, with D tentatively TRBD2 (6 bases). V lost 3 bases and J 0 bases, leaving 10 bases between the germline ends. The CDR3 spans 15 residues. Germline CDR1 and CDR2: SGHTA and FQGNSA. CDR3 in DNA: TGTGCCAGCAGCTTCGGGGGATTGAGCACAGATACGCAGTATTTT. It specifies CASSFGGLSTDTQYF.

This clone came up a few times. The V call is TRBV6-4, the J call TRBJ2-3, with 8 bases matching TRBD1. CDR3 length equals 11 residues. Trimming at V came to 6 bases and at J to 11 bases, leaving 4 bases not matched to a gene. The germline CDR1 and CDR2 sequences are MRHNA and SNTAGT. The CDR3 region is CASSPGTGQYF. For the CDR3, the DNA is TGTGCCAGCAGCCCCGGGACAGGGCAGTATTTT.

The V and J genes are TRBV21-1 and TRBJ2-5; the D call of TRBD2 is as the table states it, not checked on the DNA. TRBV21-1 is designated a pseudogene. There are 16 residues in the CDR3. For the CDR3, the DNA is TGTGCCAGCAGCAAAAGACTAGCGCTATATTTAGAGACCCAGTACTTC. This encodes CASSKRLALYLETQYF.

Details on this clone: This same CDR3 is encoded by further DNA sequences in the sample. V gene TRBV7-2 combines with J gene TRBJ2-1; D is ambiguous. The germline CDR1 and CDR2 sequences are SGHTA and FQGNSA. The V gene lost 5 bases and the J gene lost 5 bases, with 7 bases spanning the gap. The CDR3 spans 12 residues. The CDR3 coding sequence is TGTGCCAGCAGCCTCACGGACAATGAGCAGTTCTTC. It specifies CASSLTDNEQFF.

This sequence joins TRBV5-5 and TRBJ1-2, with D uncertain. The germline V gene has CDR1 SGHKS and CDR2 YYEKEE (reference sequence). The CDR3 loop spans 14 amino acids. With 2 bases removed from V and 1 base from J, the gap between germline ends came to 9 bases. Written as DNA, the CDR3 is TGTGCCAGCAGCTTAGGAGGAGTTAACTATGGCTACACCTTC. Amino acids: CASSLGGVNYGYTF.

The chain carries TRBV5-1 and TRBJ2-7; D not certain. The germline V gene encodes CDR1 SGHRS and CDR2 YFSETQ. The CDR3 runs to 13 residues. The germline V and J ends were trimmed by 0 bases and 6 bases, with 10 bases remaining between them. CDR3 protein: CASSLDGMGEQYV. DNA for the CDR3: TGCGCCAGCAGCTTGGATGGAATGGGCGAGCAGTACGTC.

This clone was observed a few times. The V call is TRBV18, the J call TRBJ1-6; 7 nucleotides match TRBD1. The CDR3 is 15 amino acids. Germline V gene data show CDR1 as KGHSH and CDR2 as LQKENI. V lost 0 bases and J lost 6; bases outside the gene matches: 2. The CDR3 here is CASSPPQGVNSPLHF. As DNA, the CDR3 is TGTGCCAGCTCACCACCCCAGGGGGTTAATTCACCCCTCCACTTT. Full variable domain (outside the CDR3, taken from reference TRBV18 and TRBJ1-6): NAGVMQNPRHLVRRRGQEARLRCSPMKGHSHVYWYRQLPEEGLKFMVYLQKENIIDESGMPKERFSAEFPKEGPSILRIQQVVRGDSAAYFCASSPPQGVNSPLHFGNGTRLTVT.

Ten or more counts support this clone. This chain joins TRBV9 and TRBJ2-1, with TRBD2 matching over 7 bases. CDR1 is SGDLS and CDR2 is YYNGEE in the germline V gene. The CDR3 extends over 16 amino acids. Losses at the gene ends were 0 bases for V and 3 bases for J; bases not matched to a gene: 6. CDR3 residues: CASSVEVGRLYNEQFF. CDR3 bases: TGTGCCAGCAGCGTAGAGGTCGGGAGGCTCTACAATGAGCAGTTCTTC.

The chain couples TRBV7-2 to TRBJ2-5; 14 bases are shared with TRBD2. Per germline, CDR1 SGHTA and CDR2 FQGNSA. The CDR3 totals 16 residues. V gave up 5 bases and J gave up 6 bases; unmatched junction bases: 8. CDR3 sequence (DNA): TGTGCCAGCAGCCCGGGACTAGCGGGGGTCTCGAAGACCCAGTACTTC. Translated: CASSPGLAGVSKTQYF.

The table lists this clone with a few counts. J is TRBJ1-1 and V is TRBV9; D is perhaps TRBD1 (5 bases). CDR3 length: 11 residues. Trimming left V 8 bases short and J 6 bases short, with 11 bases between. Germline V gene sequence: CDR1 SGDLS, CDR2 YYNGEE. The CDR3 region is CASQTGAEAFF. CDR3 coding DNA: TGTGCCAGTCAGACGGGGGCTGAAGCTTTCTTT.

This sequence joins TRBV4-1 and TRBJ1-2; D perhaps matches TRBD1 (6 bases). Germline V lookup: CDR1 MGHRA, CDR2 YSYEKL. V lost 3 bases and J lost 4, with 12 bases in between. This CDR3 is built from 14 residues. The CDR3 region is CASSQEQGSYGYTF. The CDR3 region has the DNA TGCGCCAGCAGCCAGGAACAGGGCAGCTATGGCTACACCTTC.

This clone has more than one count but fewer than ten. The CDR3 DNA reads TGTGCCACCAGACTAGCGGCGAACACCGGGGAGCTGTTTTTT. Protein sequence: CATRLAANTGELFF. This chain joins TRBV6-5 and TRBJ2-2, with 9 bases matching TRBD2. In germline, CDR1 is MNHEY, CDR2 SVGAGI. Trimming cost V 10 bases and J 0 bases; bases outside gene matches: 3. The CDR3 loop spans 14 amino acids.

This clone was counted between two and nine times. The sample has other DNA sequences that encode this CDR3 too. The chain carries TRBV9 and TRBJ2-3; D is undetermined. CDR1 and CDR2 from the germline V gene are SGDLS and YYNGEE. The ends were cut back, 0 bases at V and 1 base at J, with 6 bases in the middle. The CDR3 sequence is 14 residues long. CDR3 residues: CASSVELGTDTQYF. The CDR3 bases are TGTGCCAGCAGCGTAGAATTGGGCACAGATACGCAGTATTTT.

This clone turned up a few times. The CDR3 region is CASSPERPGAVEQFF. The CDR3 nucleotides read TGTGCCAGCAGTCCGGAACGGCCGGGGGCGGTCGAGCAGTTCTTC. V is TRBV28 and J is TRBJ2-1; D may correspond to TRBD1 or TRBD2 (6 bases each). Germline lookup yields CDR1 MDHEN and CDR2 SYDVKM. Trimming stripped 5 bases from V and 10 bases from J, with 21 bases between. The CDR3 is made up of 15 amino acids.

This clone has just a few counts. This chain connects TRBV30 to TRBJ2-7; 7 bases match TRBD2. This CDR3 has 12 residues. CDR1 and CDR2 from the germline V gene are GTSNPN and SVGIG (reference sequence). With V trimmed by 0 bases and J by 9 bases, 5 bases remained unmatched. The CDR3 here is CAWSVRGVGQYF. The CDR3 bases are TGTGCCTGGAGTGTACGGGGGGTTGGGCAGTACTTC. The variable domain in full, with the rest retrieved from reference TRBV30 and TRBJ2-7, is SQTIHQWPATLVQPVGSPLSLECTVEGTSNPNLYWYRQAAGRGLQLLFYSVGIGQISSEVPQNLSASRPQDRQFILSSKKLLLSDSGFYLCAWSVRGVGQYFGPGTRLTVT.

In this sample, this clone turned up a few times. The CDR3 loop reads CASSFPSSAVQYF. CDR3 in DNA: TGTGCCAGCAGCTTCCCGAGCTCTGCGGTTCAGTACTTC. The rearrangement joins TRBV7-9 to TRBJ2-4; D call uncertain. Deletions cut 3 bases from V and 11 bases from J, with 14 bases between. This CDR3 comprises 13 residues. Germline-derived CDR1 and CDR2 are SEHNR and FQNEAQ (reference sequence).

This clone showed up just a few times. The gene calls are TRBV18 and TRBJ1-3; tentative D call: TRBD1 (6 bases). The CDR3 consists of 17 residues. CDR1 is KGHSH, CDR2 LQKENI, per germline. Trimming left V 1 base short and J 2 bases short, with 15 bases between. CDR3 in DNA: TGTGCCAGCTCACCACGGATAGCCAGGGGCGCTGGAAACACCATATATTTT. This encodes CASSPRIARGAGNTIYF. The full variable domain, in which reference TRBV18 and TRBJ1-3 provide the parts outside the CDR3, is NAGVMQNPRHLVRRRGQEARLRCSPMKGHSHVYWYRQLPEEGLKFMVYLQKENIIDESGMPKERFSAEFPKEGPSILRIQQVVRGDSAAYFCASSPRIARGAGNTIYFGEGSWLTVV.

This chain joins TRBV7-9 and TRBJ2-4, with 8 bases identical to TRBD1. Losses at the gene ends were 5 bases for V and 1 base for J; bases not matched to a gene: 7. There are 16 residues in the CDR3. Germline-derived CDR1 and CDR2 are SEHNR and FQNEAQ (reference sequence). The CDR3 region has the DNA TGTGCCAGCAGCCCATGGACAGGGACGGCCAAAAACATTCAGTACTTC. This gives the protein CASSPWTGTAKNIQYF.

This clone appeared a few times. The chain links TRBV14 to TRBJ2-1; the match to TRBD1 covers 8 bases. Germline-derived CDR1 and CDR2 are SGHDN and FVKESK. The CDR3 is made up of 13 amino acids. J lost 9 bases, V lost 4 bases, and 5 bases had no gene match. This chain's CDR3 is CASSRDRQGEQFF. The CDR3 coding sequence is TGTGCCAGCAGCCGGGACAGGCAAGGTGAGCAGTTCTTC.

In its sample, this clone was seen a few times. The rearrangement links TRBV9 to TRBJ2-7; TRBD1 matches at 10 bases. J lost 4 bases, V lost 6 bases, and 7 bases had no gene match. The CDR3 covers 14 residues. Germline V lookup: CDR1 SGDLS, CDR2 YYNGEE. In nucleotides, the CDR3 is TGTGCCAGCAACACCGGGACAGGGGAGTACGAGCAGTACTTC. Amino acid sequence: CASNTGTGEYEQYF.